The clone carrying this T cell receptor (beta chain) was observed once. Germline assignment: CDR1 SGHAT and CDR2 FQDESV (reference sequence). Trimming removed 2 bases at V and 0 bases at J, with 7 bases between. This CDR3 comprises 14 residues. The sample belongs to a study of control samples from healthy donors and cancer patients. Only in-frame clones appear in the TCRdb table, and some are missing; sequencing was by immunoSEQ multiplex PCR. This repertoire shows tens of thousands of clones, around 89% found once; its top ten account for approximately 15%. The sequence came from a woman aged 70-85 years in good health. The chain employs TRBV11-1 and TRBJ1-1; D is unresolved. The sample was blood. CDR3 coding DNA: TGTGCCAGCAGCTTAAAGGAATTGAACACTGAAGCTTTCTTT. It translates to CASSLKELNTEAFF.